This paragraph reports one T cell receptor (beta chain). What it binds is not known. TCRdb keeps only in-frame clones here, not all; method: immunoSEQ multiplex PCR. The sample carries over 1,500 clones, around a third recorded once. The length of the CDR3 is 15 residues. V trimming: 6 bases; J trimming: 6 bases; junction bases outside the gene matches: 11. Germline CDR1 and CDR2: LNHDA and SQIVND (reference sequence). The data stem from a study of T cells in localized non-small cell lung cancer. Study results and limitations: The greatest T cell clonality was found in uninvolved adjacent lung (higher than in tumor). Adjacent lung exhibited a median of about 57 among the 100 most abundant tumor clones. Heterogeneity is still possible, as just one tumor region was sequenced. Longer overall survival associated with higher blood T cell density; shorter survival with higher adjacent-lung clonality.

The chain links TRBV19 to TRBJ1-1, with 9 bases fitting TRBD1. The sample in question was lung tumor tissue, obtained before any cancer treatment. The origin of this receptor is a female donor aged 60 or older with stage II squamous cell lung carcinoma. The DNA for the CDR3 is TGTGCCAGTAGCATACTCGGACAGGGGAGACCTGAAGCTTTCTTT. Encoded protein: CASSILGQGRPEAFF.